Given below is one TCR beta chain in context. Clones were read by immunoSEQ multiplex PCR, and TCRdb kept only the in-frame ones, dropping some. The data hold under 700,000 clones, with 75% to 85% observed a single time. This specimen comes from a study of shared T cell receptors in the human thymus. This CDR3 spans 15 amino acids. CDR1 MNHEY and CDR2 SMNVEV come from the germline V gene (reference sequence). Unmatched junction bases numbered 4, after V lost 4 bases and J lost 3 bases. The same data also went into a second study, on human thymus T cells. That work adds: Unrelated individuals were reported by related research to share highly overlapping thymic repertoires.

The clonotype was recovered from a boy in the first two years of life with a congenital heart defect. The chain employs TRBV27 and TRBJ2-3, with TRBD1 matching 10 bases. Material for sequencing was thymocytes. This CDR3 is CASSSPGQGTDTQYF. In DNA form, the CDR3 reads TGTGCCAGCAGTTCCCCGGGACAGGGGACAGATACGCAGTATTTT.